The clone carrying this T cell receptor (beta chain) appeared a few times. What it recognizes is unknown. TCRdb re-called the RT-PCR reads with MiXCR, one entry per CDR3 protein. In the table there are about 310,000 distinct CDR3 sequences, just over 20% of which are singletons. The sample comes from a study of response to subunit inactivated influenza vaccine. Notes on the study in general: Seasonal influenza vaccination, on each occasion, was suggested by the authors to recruit few new T cells.

Germline CDR1 is SEHNR and CDR2 is FQNEAQ (reference sequence). Trimming pared 5 bases from V and 6 bases from J, leaving 14 bases between. This CDR3 is 14 amino acids long. This TCR came from a man aged 45 to 70 who received an inactivated influenza vaccine. The source was PBMCs from blood, collected roughly 20 months after vaccination. The chain employs TRBV7-9 and TRBJ1-3; no clear D gene. CDR3 sequence (DNA): TGTGCCAGCAGCGGAACCGGGAGCCAAAACACCATATATTTT. This gives the protein CASSGTGSQNTIYF.